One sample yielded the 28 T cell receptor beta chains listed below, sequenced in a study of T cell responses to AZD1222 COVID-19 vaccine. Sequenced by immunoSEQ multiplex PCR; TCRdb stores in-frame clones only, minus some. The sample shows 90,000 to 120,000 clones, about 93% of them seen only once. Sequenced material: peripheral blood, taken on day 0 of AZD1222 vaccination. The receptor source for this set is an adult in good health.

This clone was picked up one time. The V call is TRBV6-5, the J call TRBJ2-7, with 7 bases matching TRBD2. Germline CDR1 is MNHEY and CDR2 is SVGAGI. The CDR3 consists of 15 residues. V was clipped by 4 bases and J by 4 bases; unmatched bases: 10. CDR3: CASSSKRLATYEQYF. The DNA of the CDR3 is TGTGCCAGCAGTTCCAAACGACTAGCTACTTACGAGCAGTACTTC.

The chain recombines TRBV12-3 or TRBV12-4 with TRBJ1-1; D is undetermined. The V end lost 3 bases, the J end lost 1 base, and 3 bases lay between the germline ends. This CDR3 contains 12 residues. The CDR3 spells CASSFRNTEAFF. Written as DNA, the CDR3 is TGTGCCAGCAGTTTCAGGAACACTGAAGCTTTCTTT.

Here the CDR3 reads CASSLALWDTEAFF. As DNA, the CDR3 is TGTGCCAGCAGCTTAGCGCTTTGGGACACTGAAGCTTTCTTT. The chain is built from TRBV7-8 and TRBJ1-1, with D hard to call. V dropped 0 bases and J dropped 3 bases, with 8 bases sitting between them. Germline values: CDR1 SGHVS, CDR2 FQNEAQ. This CDR3 is 14 amino acids long.

CDR3 bases: TGTGCCAGCAGTTCTTCACCCACCACTCAGCCCCAGCATTTT. Its protein product is CASSSSPTTQPQHF. The rearrangement joins TRBV6-2 or TRBV6-3 to TRBJ1-5; D is unclear. CDR1 is MNHEY and CDR2 is SVGEGT in the germline V gene. The CDR3 has 14 residues. Trimming left V 4 bases short and J 6 bases short, with 13 bases between.

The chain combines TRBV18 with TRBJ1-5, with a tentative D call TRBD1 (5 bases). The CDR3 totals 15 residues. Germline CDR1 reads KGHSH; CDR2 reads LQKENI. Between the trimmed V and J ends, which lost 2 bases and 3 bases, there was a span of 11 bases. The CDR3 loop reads CASSPRGSLNQPQHF. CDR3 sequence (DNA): TGTGCCAGCTCACCAAGGGGCTCTCTCAATCAGCCCCAGCATTTT.

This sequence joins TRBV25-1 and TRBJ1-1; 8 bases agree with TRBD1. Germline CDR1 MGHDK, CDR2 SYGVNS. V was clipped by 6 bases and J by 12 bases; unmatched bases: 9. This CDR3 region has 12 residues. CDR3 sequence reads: CASSKTGGWTFF. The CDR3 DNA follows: TGTGCCAGCAGCAAAACAGGGGGTTGGACTTTCTTT.

The CDR3 reads CASTLGTSGNYEQYF. In nucleotides, the CDR3 is TGTGCCAGCACCCTGGGGACTAGCGGAAATTACGAGCAGTACTTC. J is TRBJ2-7 and V is TRBV5-8, with TRBD2 matching 11 bases. Per germline, CDR1 SGHTS and CDR2 YDEGEE. V lost 6 bases, J lost 4 bases, and 9 bases stayed unmatched. The CDR3 contains 15 residues.

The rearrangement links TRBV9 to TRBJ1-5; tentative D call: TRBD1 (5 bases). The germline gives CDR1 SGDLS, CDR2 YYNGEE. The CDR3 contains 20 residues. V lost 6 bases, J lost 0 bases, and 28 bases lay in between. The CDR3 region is CASTSGFLRQGTYSNQPQHF. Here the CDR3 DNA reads TGTGCCAGCACGTCAGGTTTCTTGAGGCAGGGAACATATAGCAATCAGCCCCAGCATTTT.

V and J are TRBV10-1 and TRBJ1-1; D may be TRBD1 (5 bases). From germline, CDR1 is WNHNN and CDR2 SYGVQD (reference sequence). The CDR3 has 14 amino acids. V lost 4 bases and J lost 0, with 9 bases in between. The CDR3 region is CASSGSGMNTEAFF. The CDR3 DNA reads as TGCGCCAGCAGTGGTTCAGGGATGAACACTGAAGCTTTCTTT.

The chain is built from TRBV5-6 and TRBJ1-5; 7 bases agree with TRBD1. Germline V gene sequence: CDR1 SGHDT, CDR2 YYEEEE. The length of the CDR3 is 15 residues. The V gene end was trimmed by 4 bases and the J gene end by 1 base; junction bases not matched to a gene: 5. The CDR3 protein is CASSRAGGSNQPQHF. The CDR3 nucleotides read TGTGCCAGCAGCCGGGCAGGGGGAAGCAATCAGCCCCAGCATTTT.

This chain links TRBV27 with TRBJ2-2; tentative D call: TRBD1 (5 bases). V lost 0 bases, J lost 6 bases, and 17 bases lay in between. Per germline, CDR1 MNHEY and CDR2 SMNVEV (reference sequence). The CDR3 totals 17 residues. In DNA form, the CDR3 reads TGTGCCAGCAGTTTATCGCTTGGGCAGGGTTGGGCCGGGGAGCTGTTTTTT. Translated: CASSLSLGQGWAGELFF.

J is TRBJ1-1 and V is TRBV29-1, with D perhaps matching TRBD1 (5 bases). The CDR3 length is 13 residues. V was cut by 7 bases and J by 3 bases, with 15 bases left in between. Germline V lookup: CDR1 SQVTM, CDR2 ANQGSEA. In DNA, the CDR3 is TGCAGCGCCGGAGGGGCGCGACACACTGAAGCTTTCTTT. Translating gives CSAGGARHTEAFF.

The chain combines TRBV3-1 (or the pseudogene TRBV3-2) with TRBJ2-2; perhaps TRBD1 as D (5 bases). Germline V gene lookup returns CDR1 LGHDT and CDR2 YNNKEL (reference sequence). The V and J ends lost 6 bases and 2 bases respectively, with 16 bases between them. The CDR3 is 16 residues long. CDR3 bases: TGTGCCAGCAGTCCTGAACGACAGAGTAACACCGGGGAGCTGTTTTTT. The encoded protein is CASSPERQSNTGELFF.

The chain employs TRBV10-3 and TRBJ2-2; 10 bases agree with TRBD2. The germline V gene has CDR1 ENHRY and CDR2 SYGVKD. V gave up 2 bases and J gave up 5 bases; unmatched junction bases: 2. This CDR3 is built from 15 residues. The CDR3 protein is CAISETSGETGELFF. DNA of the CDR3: TGTGCCATCAGTGAGACTAGCGGGGAGACCGGGGAGCTGTTTTTT.

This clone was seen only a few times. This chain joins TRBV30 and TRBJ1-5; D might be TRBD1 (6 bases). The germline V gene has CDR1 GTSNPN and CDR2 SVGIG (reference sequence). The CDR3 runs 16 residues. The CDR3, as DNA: TGTCCGAAACAGCGGGGGGACCGGGGGGCCAATCAGCCCCAGCATTTT. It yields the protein CPKQRGDRGANQPQHF.

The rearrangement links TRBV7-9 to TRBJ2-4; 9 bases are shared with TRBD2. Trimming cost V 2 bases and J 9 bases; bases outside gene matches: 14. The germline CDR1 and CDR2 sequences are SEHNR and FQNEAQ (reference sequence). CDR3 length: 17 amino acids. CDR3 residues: CASSLSMRGGEVGIQYF. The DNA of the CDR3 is TGTGCCAGCAGCTTATCCATGCGGGGGGGCGAAGTTGGCATTCAGTACTTC.

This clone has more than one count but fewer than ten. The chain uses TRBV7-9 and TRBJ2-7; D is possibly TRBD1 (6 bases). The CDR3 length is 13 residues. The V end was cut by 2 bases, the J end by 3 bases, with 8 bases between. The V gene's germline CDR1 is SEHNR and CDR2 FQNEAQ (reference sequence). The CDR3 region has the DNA TGTGCCAGCAGCTTAAGGGACAACTACGAGCAGTACTTC. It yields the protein CASSLRDNYEQYF.

The CDR3 here is CATSRSNQPQHF. Written as DNA, the CDR3 is TGTGCCACCAGCAGGTCCAATCAGCCCCAGCATTTT. The chain links TRBV15 to TRBJ1-5; no clear D. This CDR3 comprises 12 residues. With 3 bases removed from V and 3 bases from J, the gap between germline ends came to 3 bases. The germline V gene has CDR1 LNHNV and CDR2 YYDKDF (reference sequence). Together with reference TRBV15 and TRBJ1-5, the CDR3 gives the full variable domain: DAMVIQNPRYQVTQFGKPVTLSCSQTLNHNVMYWYQQKSSQAPKLLFHYYDKDFNNEADTPDNFQSRRPNTSFCFLDIRSPGLGDTAMYLCATSRSNQPQHFGDGTRLSIL.

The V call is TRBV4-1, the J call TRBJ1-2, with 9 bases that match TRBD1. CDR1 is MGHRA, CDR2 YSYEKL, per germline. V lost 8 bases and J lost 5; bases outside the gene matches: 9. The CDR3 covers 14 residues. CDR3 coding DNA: TGCGCCAGCTCTAGACAGGGGGAGTTATATGGCTACACCTTC. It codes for CASSRQGELYGYTF.

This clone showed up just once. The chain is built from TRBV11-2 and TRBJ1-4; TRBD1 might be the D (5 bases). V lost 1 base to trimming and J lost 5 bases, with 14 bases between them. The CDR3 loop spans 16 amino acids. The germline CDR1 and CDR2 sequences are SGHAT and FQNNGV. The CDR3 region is CASSLARGGRNEKLFF. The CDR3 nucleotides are TGTGCCAGCAGCTTAGCGCGGGGCGGCCGAAATGAAAAACTGTTTTTT.

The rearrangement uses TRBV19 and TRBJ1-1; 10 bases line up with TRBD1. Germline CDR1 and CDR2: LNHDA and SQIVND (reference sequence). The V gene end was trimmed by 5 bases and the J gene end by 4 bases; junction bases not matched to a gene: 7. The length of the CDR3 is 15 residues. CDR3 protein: CASSRQGAPGTEAFF. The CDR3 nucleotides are TGTGCCAGTAGTCGACAGGGGGCGCCGGGCACTGAAGCTTTCTTT. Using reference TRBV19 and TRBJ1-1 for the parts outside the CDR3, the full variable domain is DGGITQSPKYLFRKEGQNVTLSCEQNLNHDAMYWYRQDPGQGLRLIYYSQIVNDFQKGDIAEGYSVSREKKESFPLTVTSAQKNPTAFYLCASSRQGAPGTEAFFGQGTRLTVV.

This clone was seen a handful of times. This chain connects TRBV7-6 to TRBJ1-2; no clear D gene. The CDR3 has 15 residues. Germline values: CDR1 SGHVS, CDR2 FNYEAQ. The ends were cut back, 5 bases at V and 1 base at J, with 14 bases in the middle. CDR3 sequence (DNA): TGTGCCAGCAGCCCGGGTCCCCGGTATAACTATGGCTACACCTTC. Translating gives CASSPGPRYNYGYTF.

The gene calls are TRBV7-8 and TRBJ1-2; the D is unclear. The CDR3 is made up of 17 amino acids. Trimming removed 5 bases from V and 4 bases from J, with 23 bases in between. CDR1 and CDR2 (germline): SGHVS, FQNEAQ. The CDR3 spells CASSPGNGPVASYGYTF. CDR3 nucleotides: TGTGCCAGCAGCCCGGGGAACGGGCCTGTAGCCAGCTATGGCTACACCTTC.

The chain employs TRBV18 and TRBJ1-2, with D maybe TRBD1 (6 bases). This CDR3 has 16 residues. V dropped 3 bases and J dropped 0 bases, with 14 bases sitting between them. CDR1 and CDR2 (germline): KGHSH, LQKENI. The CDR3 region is CASSPSRDTTNYGYTF. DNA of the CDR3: TGTGCCAGCTCACCTTCACGGGACACAACTAACTATGGCTACACCTTC.

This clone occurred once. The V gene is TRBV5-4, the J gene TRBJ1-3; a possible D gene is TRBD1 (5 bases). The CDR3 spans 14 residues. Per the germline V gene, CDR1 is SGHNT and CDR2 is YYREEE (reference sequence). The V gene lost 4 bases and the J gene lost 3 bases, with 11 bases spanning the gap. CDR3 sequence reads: CASSDQGNGNTIYF. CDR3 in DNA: TGTGCCAGCAGCGACCAGGGTAATGGAAACACCATATATTTT.

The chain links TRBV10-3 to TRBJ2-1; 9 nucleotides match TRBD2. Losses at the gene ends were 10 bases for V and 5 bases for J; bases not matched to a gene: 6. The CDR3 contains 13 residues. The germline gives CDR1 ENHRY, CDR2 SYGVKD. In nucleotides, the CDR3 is TGTGCCACAAGCGGGGGGATTGACAATGAGCAGTTCTTC. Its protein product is CATSGGIDNEQFF.

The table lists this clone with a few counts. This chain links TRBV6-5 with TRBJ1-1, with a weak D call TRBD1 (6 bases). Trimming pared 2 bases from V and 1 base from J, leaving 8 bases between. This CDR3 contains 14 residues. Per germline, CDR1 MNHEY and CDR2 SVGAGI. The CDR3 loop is CASSYQTGNTEAFF. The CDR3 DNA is TGTGCCAGCAGTTACCAGACAGGGAACACTGAAGCTTTCTTT.

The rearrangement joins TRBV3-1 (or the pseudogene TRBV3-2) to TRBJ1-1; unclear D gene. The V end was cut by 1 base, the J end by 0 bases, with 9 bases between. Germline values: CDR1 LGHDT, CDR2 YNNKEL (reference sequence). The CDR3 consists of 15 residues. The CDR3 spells CASSQVNLLNTEAFF. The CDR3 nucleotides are TGTGCCAGCAGCCAAGTCAACCTTTTGAACACTGAAGCTTTCTTT.